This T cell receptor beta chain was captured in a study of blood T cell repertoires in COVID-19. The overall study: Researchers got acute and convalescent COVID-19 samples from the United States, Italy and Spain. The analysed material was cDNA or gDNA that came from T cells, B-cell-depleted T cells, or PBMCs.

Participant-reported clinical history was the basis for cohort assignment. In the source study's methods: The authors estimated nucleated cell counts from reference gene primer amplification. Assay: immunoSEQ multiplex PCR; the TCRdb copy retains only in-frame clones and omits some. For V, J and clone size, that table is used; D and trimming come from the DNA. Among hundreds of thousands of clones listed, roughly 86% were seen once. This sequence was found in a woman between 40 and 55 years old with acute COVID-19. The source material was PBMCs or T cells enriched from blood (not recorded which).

The CDR3 DNA reads as TGTGCCAGCAGCCCCGGACAGGGGGACACTGAAGCTTTCTTT. Translating it yields CASSPGQGDTEAFF. The rearrangement joins TRBV5-6 to TRBJ1-1, with TRBD1 matching 10 bases. The CDR3 consists of 14 residues. Germline values: CDR1 SGHDT, CDR2 YYEEEE. With 4 bases clipped from V and 3 bases from J, the junction kept 3 bases outside the gene matches.